A selection of T cell receptor beta chains follows, all from one sample in a study of early stage breast cancer tumors. Assay used: immunoSEQ multiplex PCR; TCRdb lists only in-frame clones, some missing. The sample records some 10,000 clones, roughly 64% being singletons. The sample taken for sequencing was breast tumor tissue. These receptors were obtained from a person between 55 and 69 years old with breast cancer. Each CDR3 is given with its conserved first and last residue. The D gene is left open where the match is weak. Clone size is shown for a subset of rows, as once, few, many or a class of expanded clone.

clone_size,d_call,v_call,j_call,cdr3_aa,cdr3_nt
.,.,TRBV11-1,TRBJ1-2,CASSFVAADYYGYTF,TGTGCCAGCAGCTTTGTGGCGGCGGACTACTATGGCTACACCTTC
.,.,TRBV10-3,TRBJ1-1,CAISETLRDTEAFF,TGTGCCATCAGTGAGACCCTTCGGGACACTGAAGCTTTCTTT
.,.,TRBV5-6,TRBJ2-7,CASSSPDWSEQYF,TGTGCCAGCAGCTCCCCGGACTGGTCCGAGCAGTACTTC
.,.,TRBV10-3,TRBJ1-1,CAISLSLNTEAFF,TGTGCCATCAGCCTGTCCTTGAACACTGAAGCTTTCTTT
once,TRBD1,TRBV30,TRBJ2-1,CAWSGGQGDRQRTSSYNEQFF,TGTGCCTGGAGTGGGGGACAGGGAGACCGACAGCGTACGAGCTCCTACAATGAGCAGTTCTTC
.,TRBD1,TRBV28,TRBJ2-3,CASSPDRVPTDTQYF,TGTGCCAGCAGCCCGGACAGGGTACCCACAGATACGCAGTATTTT
.,.,TRBV4-1,TRBJ1-6,CASSQEGVGSYNSPLHF,TGCGCCAGCAGCCAAGAAGGGGTAGGATCCTATAATTCACCCCTCCACTTT
once,.,TRBV6-6,TRBJ1-5,CASSYRLDQPQHF,TGTGCCAGCAGTTATCGGCTGGATCAGCCCCAGCATTTT
.,.,TRBV5-1,TRBJ2-5,CASSLGPRGLETQYF,TGCGCCAGCAGCTTGGGTCCCAGGGGCCTAGAGACCCAGTACTTC
.,.,TRBV5-1,TRBJ1-3,CASSLEPGSGNTIYF,TGCGCCAGCAGCTTGGAGCCGGGCTCTGGAAACACCATATATTTT
.,.,TRBV18,TRBJ2-1,CASSPNNEQFF,TGTGCCAGCTCACCAAACAATGAGCAGTTCTTC
few,.,TRBV6-5,TRBJ1-2,CASSSQGPLRYGYTF,TGTGCCAGCAGTTCTCAGGGGCCACTCCGATATGGCTACACCTTC
few,.,TRBV6-1,TRBJ2-7,CASSEVDGTFEQYF,TGTGCCAGCAGTGAGGTGGACGGGACCTTCGAGCAGTACTTC
hyperexpanded,.,TRBV10-2,TRBJ1-1,CASSALNTEAFF,TGCGCCAGCAGTGCGCTGAACACTGAAGCTTTCTTT
.,TRBD1,TRBV9,TRBJ2-3,CASSVRGQGSDTQYF,TGTGCCAGCAGCGTCAGGGGACAGGGTTCAGATACGCAGTATTTT
.,.,TRBV6-1,TRBJ2-2,CASSLGGTRELFF,TGTGCCAGCAGTTTGGGTGGGACCCGGGAGCTGTTTTTT
once,TRBD2,TRBV27,TRBJ2-2,CASRSGGAGELFF,TGTGCCAGCAGGAGCGGGGGGGCCGGGGAGCTGTTTTTT
.,.,TRBV5-1,TRBJ2-2,CASSDFSNTGELFF,TGCGCCAGCTCTGACTTCTCGAACACCGGGGAGCTGTTTTTT
.,TRBD1,TRBV9,TRBJ2-6,CASSVTTGSGANVLTF,TGTGCCAGCAGCGTCACGACAGGGTCCGGGGCCAACGTCCTGACTTTC
few,TRBD1,TRBV7-9,TRBJ2-7,CASSDPGQGFYEQYF,TGTGCCAGCAGCGACCCGGGACAGGGGTTTTACGAGCAGTACTTC
once,.,TRBV6-5,TRBJ2-1,CASSYGRSSYNEQFF,TGTGCCAGCAGTTACGGCCGGTCTTCCTACAATGAGCAGTTCTTC
once,.,TRBV14,TRBJ2-2,CASSQAAAGLAELFF,TGTGCCAGCAGCCAAGCGGCGGCTGGGCTTGCGGAGCTGTTTTTT
.,.,TRBV30,TRBJ2-5,CAWSLGTDLQYF,TGTGCCTGGAGTCTGGGGACTGACTTACAGTACTTC
few,.,TRBV5-4,TRBJ1-1,CASSREYRANTEAFF,TGTGCCAGCAGCCGTGAATACAGGGCGAACACTGAAGCTTTCTTT
few,.,TRBV6-6,TRBJ1-1,CASSLTPGTEAFF,TGTGCCAGCAGTTTGACACCCGGTACAGAAGCTTTCTTT
.,TRBD1,TRBV5-1,TRBJ2-7,CASSSPDRGRYEQYF,TGCGCCAGCAGCTCCCCAGACAGGGGGCGCTACGAGCAGTACTTC